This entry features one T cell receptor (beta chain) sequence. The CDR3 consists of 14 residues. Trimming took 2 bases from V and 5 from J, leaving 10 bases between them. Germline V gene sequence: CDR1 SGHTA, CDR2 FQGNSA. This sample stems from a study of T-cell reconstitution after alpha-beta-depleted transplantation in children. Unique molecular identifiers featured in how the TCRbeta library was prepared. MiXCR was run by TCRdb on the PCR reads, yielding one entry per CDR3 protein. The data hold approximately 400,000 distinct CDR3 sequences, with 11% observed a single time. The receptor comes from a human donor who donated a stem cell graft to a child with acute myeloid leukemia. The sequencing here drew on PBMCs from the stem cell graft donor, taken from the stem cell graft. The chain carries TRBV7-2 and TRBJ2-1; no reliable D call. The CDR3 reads CASSLSISDNEQFF. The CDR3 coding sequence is TGTGCCAGCAGCTTATCTATTTCGGACAATGAGCAGTTCTTC.